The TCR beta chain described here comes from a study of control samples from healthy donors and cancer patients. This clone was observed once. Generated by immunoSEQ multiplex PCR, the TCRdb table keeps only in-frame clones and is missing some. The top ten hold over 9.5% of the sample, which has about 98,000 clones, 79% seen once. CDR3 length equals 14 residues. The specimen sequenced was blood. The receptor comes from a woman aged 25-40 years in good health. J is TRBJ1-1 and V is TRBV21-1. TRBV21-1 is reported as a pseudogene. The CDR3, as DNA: TGTGCCAGCAACGTAATAGGGGGGAGGACTGAAGCTTTCTTT. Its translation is CASNVIGGRTEAFF.